This entry features one T cell receptor beta chain sequence. These data come from a study of blood T cell repertoires in COVID-19. The junction had 12 bases not matched to a gene; V was cut back by 4 bases and J by 8 bases. The germline V gene has CDR1 SGHRS and CDR2 YFSETQ. The CDR3 is 15 amino acids. Profiling relied on immunoSEQ multiplex PCR, and the TCRdb table lists in-frame clones only, not all of them. The sample lists 300,000 to 400,000 clones, 88% seen once, with about 6.7% in the top ten. The chain couples TRBV5-1 to TRBJ1-2; 9 bases map to TRBD1. Input material: peripheral blood. The TCR originated in an older woman with COVID-19, enrolled during active disease. The CDR3 coding sequence is TGCGCCAGCAGCCCCCAGGGGGACAGGGCGGGCGGCTACACCTTC. Translated, it gives CASSPQGDRAGGYTF.